This entry is about one TCR beta chain. V shed 0 bases, J shed 7 bases, and the junction held 4 bases outside the gene matches. Germline CDR1 reads SGHKS; CDR2 reads YYEKEE (reference sequence). The CDR3 covers 14 residues. These data come from a study of blood T cells in healthy people across ages. The use of a sample-barcoded 5' primer and a J-beta primer mix characterized a second PCR of roughly 6 to 11 cycles. TCRdb passed the 5' RACE reads through MiXCR, listing each CDR3 protein once. The table lists 650,000 to 700,000 distinct CDR3 sequences, about 50% of them singletons, with about 13% in the top ten.

The source is a woman aged 80 or over in good health. V and J are TRBV5-5 and TRBJ2-7, with 10 bases that match TRBD1. The sample was blood. In DNA, the CDR3 is TGTGCCAGCAGCTTGGAGGGACAGGGGCGTGAGCAGTACTTC. This translates into CASSLEGQGREQYF. The entire variable domain, with the rest obtained from reference TRBV5-5 and TRBJ2-7, is as follows: DAGVTQSPTHLIKTRGQQVTLRCSPISGHKSVSWYQQVLGQGPQFIFQYYEKEERGRGNFPDRFSARQFPNYSSELNVNALLLGDSALYLCASSLEGQGREQYFGPGTRLTVT.